Here is one TCR beta chain with its context. Its antigen is still unknown. One base away there is no much larger clone; base qualities are not given. The data derive from a study of CD8 T cells in Susac syndrome (dated by TCRdb to between 2018 and 2021). Background on the whole study: Repertoire sequencing was used to test whether CD8+ T cell activation and differentiation in Susac syndrome was antigen driven.

The paper as a whole reports these results and caveats: The number of individuals in the TCR sequencing and HLA analysis was recognized as being relatively small.

From the cysteine through the phenylalanine, the CDR3 covers 13 amino acids. The sequence is cut down to CDR3 DNA, 39 bases in frame from base 1. According to the germline V gene, CDR1 reads MNHNS and CDR2 reads SASEGT. Relative to germline, V is 7 bases shorter and J is 6 bases shorter, with 15 bases between their ends. Peripheral blood CD8+ and CD4+ T cells from healthy donors, Susac syndrome patients and multiple sclerosis patients were profiled using high-throughput TCR beta sequencing. Treatment-naive patients with stable or active relapsing-remitting disease fulfilling revised McDonald criteria were used as multiple sclerosis controls. Bulk CD8+ and CD4+ T cells were purified by magnetic negative isolation, whereas CD8+ TEMRA cells were enriched by FACS. Blood was collected in EDTA tubes and processed within 24 hours, with PBMCs isolated through density gradient centrifugation. PBMCs intended for TCR sequencing were cryopreserved in liquid nitrogen and were subsequently thawed in a 37 degrees C water bath. The sorted or isolated CD4+, CD8+ and CD8+ TEMRA cells had a purity of 90% or higher.

RNA was extracted using the RNeasy kit, and about 0.45 to 1 microgram was reverse transcribed with random hexamers. TCR beta CDR3 regions were amplified with the immunoSEQ multiplex PCR assay covering 54 Vbeta and 13 Jbeta segments. PCR amplification bias was corrected using a synthetic template baseline for primer optimization and computational correction. The authors processed their data as follows. Reads were assigned to V, D and J genes according to IMGT and analyzed in immunoSEQ Analyzer, with only productive sequences retained. Clonality was calculated as one minus the Shannon entropy normalized by log2 of the number of productive unique sequences. Public and private clones were assessed among the 100 most prevalent clones of each patient and control. A clone was defined as Susac-specific if it was absent from the healthy and MS cohorts, from 950 to 1,300 published viral clones and from other ImmuneACCESS disease sequences. Clones were called with MiXCR by TCRdb after fastp trimmed the public reads at Q25, and only in-frame beta chains were retained. Rows with one shared CDR3 protein collapse into an entry with the most common genes and DNA. TCRdb, not the authors, supplied the V and J calls. Present in this sample are about 210,000 distinct CDR3 sequences, 95% of which were seen just once. The top ten hold 0.075% to 0.095% of the sample.

Rearrangement joined TRBV6-1 to TRBJ1-1; no D gene is confidently identified. This clonotype was obtained from a human donor with multiple sclerosis. Sequencing was done on a sample of CD4+ T cells from PBMCs. The CDR3 corresponds to CASISPYAPEAFF. The DNA sequence follows: TGTGCCAGCATAAGCCCGTATGCGCCTGAAGCTTTCTTT.